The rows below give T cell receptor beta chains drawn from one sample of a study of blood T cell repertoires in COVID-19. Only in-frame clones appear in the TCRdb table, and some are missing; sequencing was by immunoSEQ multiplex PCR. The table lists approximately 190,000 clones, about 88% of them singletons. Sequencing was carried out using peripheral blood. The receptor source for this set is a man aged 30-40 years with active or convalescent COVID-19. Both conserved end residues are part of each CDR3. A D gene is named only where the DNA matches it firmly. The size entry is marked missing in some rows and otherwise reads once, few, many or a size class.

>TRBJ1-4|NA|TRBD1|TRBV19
TGTGCCAGTAGTCTGACCGGGACAGGGGAGGATGAAAAACTGTTTTTT
CASSLTGTGEDEKLFF
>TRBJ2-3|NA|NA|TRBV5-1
TGCGCCAGCAGCCCGGTGGTCACAGATACGCAGTATTTT
CASSPVVTDTQYF
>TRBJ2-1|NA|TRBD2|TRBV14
TGTGCCAGCAGCCGGGCTAGCGGAACCTACAATGAGCAGTTCTTC
CASSRASGTYNEQFF
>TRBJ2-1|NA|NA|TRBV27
TGTGCCAGCAGTTTAGACGGGACCTACAATGAGCAGTTCTTC
CASSLDGTYNEQFF
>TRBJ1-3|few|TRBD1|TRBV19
TGTGCCACCGACGGGACAGGGGCTCGACTCTCTGGAAACACCATATATTTT
CATDGTGARLSGNTIYF
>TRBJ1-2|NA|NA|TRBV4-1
TGCGCCAGCAGCCAAGAATCTCCCCAGGATCCCTGGTATGGCTACACCTTC
CASSQESPQDPWYGYTF
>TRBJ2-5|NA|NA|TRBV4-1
TGCGCCAGCAGCCAGGTCTTCGGGGGTCAAGAGACCCAGTACTTC
CASSQVFGGQETQYF
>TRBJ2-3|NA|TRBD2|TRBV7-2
TGTGCCAGCAGCCCGCATGGACTAGCGGGCACAGATACGCAGTATTTT
CASSPHGLAGTDTQYF
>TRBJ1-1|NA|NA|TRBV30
TGTGCCTGGAGTGACAGGGTAGGGATTGAAGCTTTCTTT
CAWSDRVGIEAFF
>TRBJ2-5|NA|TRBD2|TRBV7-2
TGTGCCAGCAGCTCCCTTGGCGGGGGACAAGAGACCCAGTACTTC
CASSSLGGGQETQYF
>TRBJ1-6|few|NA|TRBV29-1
TGCAGCGTTGGGATTCCTCCGGGATATTCACCCCTCCACTTT
CSVGIPPGYSPLHF
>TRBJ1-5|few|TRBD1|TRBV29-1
TGCAGCGCGACCGGGACAGGAGTCGGTAATCAGCCCCAGCATTTT
CSATGTGVGNQPQHF
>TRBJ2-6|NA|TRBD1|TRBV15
TGTGCCACCAGAACCGGGACAGGGGGCTCTGGGGCCAACGTCCTGACTTTC
CATRTGTGGSGANVLTF
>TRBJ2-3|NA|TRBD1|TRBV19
TGTGCCAGTGGGGATCACTCCGGGACAGGAGACACAGATACGCAGTATTTT
CASGDHSGTGDTDTQYF
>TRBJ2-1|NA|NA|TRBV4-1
TGCGCCAGCAGCCAAGATCAGAGGCCCCCGGAGCAGTTCTTC
CASSQDQRPPEQFF
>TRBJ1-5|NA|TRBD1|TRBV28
TGTGCCAGCAGTTTAGGATGGGACAGAAATCAGCCCCAGCATTTT
CASSLGWDRNQPQHF
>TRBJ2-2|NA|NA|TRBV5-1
TGCGCCAGCAGCCCGGCCACGCGCGGCACCGGGGAGCTGTTTTTT
CASSPATRGTGELFF
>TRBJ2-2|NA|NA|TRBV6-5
TGTGCCAGCAGTCCCTTCGGGGGGAACACCGGGGAGCTGTTTTTT
CASSPFGGNTGELFF
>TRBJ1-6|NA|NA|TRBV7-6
TGTGCCAGCAGCAGCGACAGAATGGATATTCGGTCACCCCTCCACTTT
CASSSDRMDIRSPLHF
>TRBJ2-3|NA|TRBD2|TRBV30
TGTGCCTGGAGCAAAAGCGGGAGGGCCCTCCGCACAGATACGCAGTATTTT
CAWSKSGRALRTDTQYF